The T cell receptor beta chain described here comes from a study of control samples from healthy donors and cancer patients. Germline V gene lookup returns CDR1 KGHSH and CDR2 LQKENI. V was clipped by 3 bases and J by 0 bases, with 9 bases between them. CDR3 size: 14 residues. Measured with immunoSEQ multiplex PCR; TCRdb has only the in-frame clones, and not every one. The repertoire holds 100,000 to 150,000 clones, with just under 90% as singletons. Sequenced: blood. This receptor was obtained from a man under 40 in good health. The chain combines TRBV18 with TRBJ2-7; D assignment may be TRBD1 or TRBD2 (5 bases each). CDR3 sequence: CASSPGDRSYEQYF. The DNA for the CDR3 is TGTGCCAGCTCACCCGGGGACCGCTCCTACGAGCAGTACTTC.